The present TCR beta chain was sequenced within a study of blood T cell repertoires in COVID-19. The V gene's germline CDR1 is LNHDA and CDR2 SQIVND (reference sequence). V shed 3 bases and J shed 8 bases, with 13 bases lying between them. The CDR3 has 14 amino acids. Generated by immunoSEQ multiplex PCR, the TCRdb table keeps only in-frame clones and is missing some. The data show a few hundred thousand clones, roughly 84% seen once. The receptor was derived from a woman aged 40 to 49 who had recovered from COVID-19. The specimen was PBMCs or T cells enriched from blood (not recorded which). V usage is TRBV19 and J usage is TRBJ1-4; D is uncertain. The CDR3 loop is CASSIGLRREKLFF. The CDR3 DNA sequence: TGTGCCAGTAGTATCGGTCTGAGGAGGGAAAAACTGTTTTTT. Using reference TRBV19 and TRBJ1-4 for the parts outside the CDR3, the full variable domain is DGGITQSPKYLFRKEGQNVTLSCEQNLNHDAMYWYRQDPGQGLRLIYYSQIVNDFQKGDIAEGYSVSREKKESFPLTVTSAQKNPTAFYLCASSIGLRREKLFFGSGTQLSVL.